The clone carrying this T cell receptor (beta chain) was counted between two and nine times. This specimen belongs to a study of blood T cells in healthy people across ages. Study at large: Template switching captured about one barcoded beta molecule per two T cells.

Germline V gene lookup returns CDR1 LGHDT and CDR2 YNNKEL (reference sequence). Deletions cut 5 bases from V and 4 bases from J, with 9 bases between. The CDR3 covers 13 residues. Sample-barcoded 5' priming and a J-beta primer mix drove a second PCR of roughly 6 to 12 cycles. TCRdb re-analysed the 5' RACE reads in MiXCR, keeping a single row per CDR3 protein. The table has roughly 560,000 distinct CDR3 sequences, around 24% seen once; the top ten hold under 9%. These records were also assigned to another study, of T cells of mothers and their children.

The chain has TRBV3-1 and TRBJ2-1; no firm D call. The specimen sequenced was blood. The TCR sequence derives from a boy aged 5 to 17 in good health. CDR3 sequence: CASSTPHYNEQFF. DNA of the CDR3: TGTGCCAGCAGCACACCCCATTACAATGAGCAGTTCTTC.